This T cell receptor (beta chain) was documented in a study of vaccination and CD4 T cells after COVID-19. Study-wide context: There were six male and four female convalescents, and two of them were Hispanic.

This CDR3 has 15 amino acids. Germline CDR1 is DFQATT and CDR2 is SNEGSKA (reference sequence). The V and J ends lost 6 bases and 0 bases respectively, with 15 bases between them. Sequencing of cultured CD4+ T cell DNA used the Oncomine TCR Beta short-read assay. In TCRdb, the PCR reads were re-called with MiXCR into one record per CDR3 protein. The sample gives 20,000 to 25,000 distinct CDR3 sequences, 55% to 65% of which show up once; roughly 24% is in the top ten. For this clonotype: Its antigen remains unknown.

Sample treatment: roughly ten-day PBMC culture with coronavirus spike peptide pools or control peptides (ViraFEST assay). Sequences were derived from CD4+ T cells from blood, cultured in vitro, sampled before SARS-CoV-2 vaccination. This TCR was recovered from a human donor who received a COVID-19 vaccine. This chain uses TRBV20-1 with TRBJ2-1; a possible D gene is TRBD2 (7 bases). The CDR3 bases are TGCAGTGCAACTCGGGGGGCAAGCTCCTACAATGAGCAGTTCTTC. It encodes CSATRGASSYNEQFF.